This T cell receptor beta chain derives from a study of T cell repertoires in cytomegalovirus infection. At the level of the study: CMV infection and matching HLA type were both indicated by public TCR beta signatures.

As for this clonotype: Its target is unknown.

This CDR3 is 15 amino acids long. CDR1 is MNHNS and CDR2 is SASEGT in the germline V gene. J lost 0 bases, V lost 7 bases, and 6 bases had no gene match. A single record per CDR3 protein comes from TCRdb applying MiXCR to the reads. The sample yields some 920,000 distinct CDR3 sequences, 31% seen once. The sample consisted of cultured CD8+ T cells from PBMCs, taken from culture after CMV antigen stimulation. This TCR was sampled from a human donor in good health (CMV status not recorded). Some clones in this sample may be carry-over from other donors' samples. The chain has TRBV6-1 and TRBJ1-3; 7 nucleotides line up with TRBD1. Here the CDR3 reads CASKSRDSSGNTIYF. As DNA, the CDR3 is TGTGCCAGCAAGTCCCGGGACAGCTCTGGAAACACCATATATTTT.